The rows below give T cell receptor beta chains drawn from one sample of a study of cytomegalovirus exposure and HLA in healthy donors. Method: immunoSEQ multiplex PCR; TCRdb's copy keeps in-frame clones and lacks some. Here the sample spans fewer than 150,000 clones, about nine tenths being singletons. The sequenced sample was PBMCs. These TCRs come from a man between 18 and 35 years old in good health and CMV-seronegative. The CDR3 runs from the conserved cysteine through the conserved F or W. Each record gives: V gene, D gene, CDR3 length, CDR3 protein. The D gene is left open where the match is weak.

TRBV12-5	-	14	CASGHRTDYTEAFF
TRBV28	TRBD1	16	CASRTSEGARVYGYTF
TRBV29-1	TRBD2	17	CSVEVTSGSLFYNEQFF
TRBV13	TRBD2	16	CASSPRAGGGTDTQYF
TRBV10-3	TRBD1	12	CATRDRAYEQYF
TRBV6-4	TRBD1	15	CASSANRGFPSEQYF
TRBV19	-	14	CASSISGRAHTIYF
TRBV27	TRBD1	15	CASSFVGTGYNEQFF
TRBV6-1	TRBD1	13	CASSRGQGYEQYF
TRBV29-1	TRBD2	14	CSVEPSGRPDTQYF
TRBV25-1	-	14	CASSVPPENTEAFF
TRBV2	TRBD2	15	CASSEGLADSYEQYF
TRBV9	TRBD2	14	CASSPPPGLVEQFF
TRBV7-9	-	15	CASSLTPPGDTEAFF
TRBV10-2	-	14	CASKLAGGQETQYF
TRBV18	-	16	CASSPRTEYSNQPQHF
TRBV7-9	TRBD1	14	CASSPWTGDQPQHF
TRBV5-6	TRBD1	18	CASSFSWVGTGAGNTIYF
TRBV19	-	14	CATVGRVRSYGYTF
TRBV6-1	TRBD1	15	CASRVRGRDTGELFF
TRBV27	-	17	CASSFLSRGTEGHEQYF
TRBV2	-	15	CASSPGGEQYYGYTF
TRBV30	TRBD1	14	CAWSVQGAGYGYTF